Listed below are T cell receptor beta chains from one sample, sequenced in a study of response to subunit inactivated influenza vaccine. One entry per CDR3 protein, called by TCRdb with MiXCR from the RT-PCR reads. The sample consists of 600,000 to 700,000 distinct CDR3 sequences, about 15% of them appearing once. Sample: PBMCs from blood, taken 14 days before vaccination. These receptors originate from a man in his fifties who received an inactivated influenza vaccine. The conserved cysteine and the conserved F or W are not part of the CDR3 here.

>TRBV24-1
ATSDPSTGAYEQY
>TRBV5-1
ASSTTTRLETQY
>TRBV21-1
ASSLNLGQGRTDTQY
>TRBV6-2/TRBV6-3
ASSPSETGGWRGR
>TRBV5-1
ASSSRGSLAPYEQY
>TRBV19
ASSIGEGGWPGTEAF
>TRBV12-3/TRBV12-4
ASSFGPYEQY
>TRBV28
ASWGRGTQY
>TRBV28
ASSLLGGVNEQY
>TRBV7-2
ASSVHLAGVYNEQF
>TRBV27
ASSKDSRTSLYNEQF
>TRBV7-2
ASSLARDEQF
>TRBV4-3
ASSQDLQGVPATGELF
>TRBV6-1
ASSENPRFYSNQPQH
>TRBV14
ASSLGRTLYGYT
>TRBV5-5
ASREGTSGSEQF
>TRBV7-2
ASTATGRYT
>TRBV7-2
ASSLAGRAAQPQH
>TRBV19
ACRGAGYEQY
>TRBV18
ASSPPNARNTGELF
>TRBV7-9
ASTTRGGPPGTGELF
>TRBV4-1
ASSQEPPNWAKNIQY
>TRBV9
ASSVEFSGVNEQF
>TRBV20-1
SAFRGGGDTDTQY
>TRBV7-2
ASAKRRGPQETQY
>TRBV20-1
SASPSGYYNEQF
>TRBV9
ASSAHSNTEAF
>TRBV10-3
AISESGYEQY